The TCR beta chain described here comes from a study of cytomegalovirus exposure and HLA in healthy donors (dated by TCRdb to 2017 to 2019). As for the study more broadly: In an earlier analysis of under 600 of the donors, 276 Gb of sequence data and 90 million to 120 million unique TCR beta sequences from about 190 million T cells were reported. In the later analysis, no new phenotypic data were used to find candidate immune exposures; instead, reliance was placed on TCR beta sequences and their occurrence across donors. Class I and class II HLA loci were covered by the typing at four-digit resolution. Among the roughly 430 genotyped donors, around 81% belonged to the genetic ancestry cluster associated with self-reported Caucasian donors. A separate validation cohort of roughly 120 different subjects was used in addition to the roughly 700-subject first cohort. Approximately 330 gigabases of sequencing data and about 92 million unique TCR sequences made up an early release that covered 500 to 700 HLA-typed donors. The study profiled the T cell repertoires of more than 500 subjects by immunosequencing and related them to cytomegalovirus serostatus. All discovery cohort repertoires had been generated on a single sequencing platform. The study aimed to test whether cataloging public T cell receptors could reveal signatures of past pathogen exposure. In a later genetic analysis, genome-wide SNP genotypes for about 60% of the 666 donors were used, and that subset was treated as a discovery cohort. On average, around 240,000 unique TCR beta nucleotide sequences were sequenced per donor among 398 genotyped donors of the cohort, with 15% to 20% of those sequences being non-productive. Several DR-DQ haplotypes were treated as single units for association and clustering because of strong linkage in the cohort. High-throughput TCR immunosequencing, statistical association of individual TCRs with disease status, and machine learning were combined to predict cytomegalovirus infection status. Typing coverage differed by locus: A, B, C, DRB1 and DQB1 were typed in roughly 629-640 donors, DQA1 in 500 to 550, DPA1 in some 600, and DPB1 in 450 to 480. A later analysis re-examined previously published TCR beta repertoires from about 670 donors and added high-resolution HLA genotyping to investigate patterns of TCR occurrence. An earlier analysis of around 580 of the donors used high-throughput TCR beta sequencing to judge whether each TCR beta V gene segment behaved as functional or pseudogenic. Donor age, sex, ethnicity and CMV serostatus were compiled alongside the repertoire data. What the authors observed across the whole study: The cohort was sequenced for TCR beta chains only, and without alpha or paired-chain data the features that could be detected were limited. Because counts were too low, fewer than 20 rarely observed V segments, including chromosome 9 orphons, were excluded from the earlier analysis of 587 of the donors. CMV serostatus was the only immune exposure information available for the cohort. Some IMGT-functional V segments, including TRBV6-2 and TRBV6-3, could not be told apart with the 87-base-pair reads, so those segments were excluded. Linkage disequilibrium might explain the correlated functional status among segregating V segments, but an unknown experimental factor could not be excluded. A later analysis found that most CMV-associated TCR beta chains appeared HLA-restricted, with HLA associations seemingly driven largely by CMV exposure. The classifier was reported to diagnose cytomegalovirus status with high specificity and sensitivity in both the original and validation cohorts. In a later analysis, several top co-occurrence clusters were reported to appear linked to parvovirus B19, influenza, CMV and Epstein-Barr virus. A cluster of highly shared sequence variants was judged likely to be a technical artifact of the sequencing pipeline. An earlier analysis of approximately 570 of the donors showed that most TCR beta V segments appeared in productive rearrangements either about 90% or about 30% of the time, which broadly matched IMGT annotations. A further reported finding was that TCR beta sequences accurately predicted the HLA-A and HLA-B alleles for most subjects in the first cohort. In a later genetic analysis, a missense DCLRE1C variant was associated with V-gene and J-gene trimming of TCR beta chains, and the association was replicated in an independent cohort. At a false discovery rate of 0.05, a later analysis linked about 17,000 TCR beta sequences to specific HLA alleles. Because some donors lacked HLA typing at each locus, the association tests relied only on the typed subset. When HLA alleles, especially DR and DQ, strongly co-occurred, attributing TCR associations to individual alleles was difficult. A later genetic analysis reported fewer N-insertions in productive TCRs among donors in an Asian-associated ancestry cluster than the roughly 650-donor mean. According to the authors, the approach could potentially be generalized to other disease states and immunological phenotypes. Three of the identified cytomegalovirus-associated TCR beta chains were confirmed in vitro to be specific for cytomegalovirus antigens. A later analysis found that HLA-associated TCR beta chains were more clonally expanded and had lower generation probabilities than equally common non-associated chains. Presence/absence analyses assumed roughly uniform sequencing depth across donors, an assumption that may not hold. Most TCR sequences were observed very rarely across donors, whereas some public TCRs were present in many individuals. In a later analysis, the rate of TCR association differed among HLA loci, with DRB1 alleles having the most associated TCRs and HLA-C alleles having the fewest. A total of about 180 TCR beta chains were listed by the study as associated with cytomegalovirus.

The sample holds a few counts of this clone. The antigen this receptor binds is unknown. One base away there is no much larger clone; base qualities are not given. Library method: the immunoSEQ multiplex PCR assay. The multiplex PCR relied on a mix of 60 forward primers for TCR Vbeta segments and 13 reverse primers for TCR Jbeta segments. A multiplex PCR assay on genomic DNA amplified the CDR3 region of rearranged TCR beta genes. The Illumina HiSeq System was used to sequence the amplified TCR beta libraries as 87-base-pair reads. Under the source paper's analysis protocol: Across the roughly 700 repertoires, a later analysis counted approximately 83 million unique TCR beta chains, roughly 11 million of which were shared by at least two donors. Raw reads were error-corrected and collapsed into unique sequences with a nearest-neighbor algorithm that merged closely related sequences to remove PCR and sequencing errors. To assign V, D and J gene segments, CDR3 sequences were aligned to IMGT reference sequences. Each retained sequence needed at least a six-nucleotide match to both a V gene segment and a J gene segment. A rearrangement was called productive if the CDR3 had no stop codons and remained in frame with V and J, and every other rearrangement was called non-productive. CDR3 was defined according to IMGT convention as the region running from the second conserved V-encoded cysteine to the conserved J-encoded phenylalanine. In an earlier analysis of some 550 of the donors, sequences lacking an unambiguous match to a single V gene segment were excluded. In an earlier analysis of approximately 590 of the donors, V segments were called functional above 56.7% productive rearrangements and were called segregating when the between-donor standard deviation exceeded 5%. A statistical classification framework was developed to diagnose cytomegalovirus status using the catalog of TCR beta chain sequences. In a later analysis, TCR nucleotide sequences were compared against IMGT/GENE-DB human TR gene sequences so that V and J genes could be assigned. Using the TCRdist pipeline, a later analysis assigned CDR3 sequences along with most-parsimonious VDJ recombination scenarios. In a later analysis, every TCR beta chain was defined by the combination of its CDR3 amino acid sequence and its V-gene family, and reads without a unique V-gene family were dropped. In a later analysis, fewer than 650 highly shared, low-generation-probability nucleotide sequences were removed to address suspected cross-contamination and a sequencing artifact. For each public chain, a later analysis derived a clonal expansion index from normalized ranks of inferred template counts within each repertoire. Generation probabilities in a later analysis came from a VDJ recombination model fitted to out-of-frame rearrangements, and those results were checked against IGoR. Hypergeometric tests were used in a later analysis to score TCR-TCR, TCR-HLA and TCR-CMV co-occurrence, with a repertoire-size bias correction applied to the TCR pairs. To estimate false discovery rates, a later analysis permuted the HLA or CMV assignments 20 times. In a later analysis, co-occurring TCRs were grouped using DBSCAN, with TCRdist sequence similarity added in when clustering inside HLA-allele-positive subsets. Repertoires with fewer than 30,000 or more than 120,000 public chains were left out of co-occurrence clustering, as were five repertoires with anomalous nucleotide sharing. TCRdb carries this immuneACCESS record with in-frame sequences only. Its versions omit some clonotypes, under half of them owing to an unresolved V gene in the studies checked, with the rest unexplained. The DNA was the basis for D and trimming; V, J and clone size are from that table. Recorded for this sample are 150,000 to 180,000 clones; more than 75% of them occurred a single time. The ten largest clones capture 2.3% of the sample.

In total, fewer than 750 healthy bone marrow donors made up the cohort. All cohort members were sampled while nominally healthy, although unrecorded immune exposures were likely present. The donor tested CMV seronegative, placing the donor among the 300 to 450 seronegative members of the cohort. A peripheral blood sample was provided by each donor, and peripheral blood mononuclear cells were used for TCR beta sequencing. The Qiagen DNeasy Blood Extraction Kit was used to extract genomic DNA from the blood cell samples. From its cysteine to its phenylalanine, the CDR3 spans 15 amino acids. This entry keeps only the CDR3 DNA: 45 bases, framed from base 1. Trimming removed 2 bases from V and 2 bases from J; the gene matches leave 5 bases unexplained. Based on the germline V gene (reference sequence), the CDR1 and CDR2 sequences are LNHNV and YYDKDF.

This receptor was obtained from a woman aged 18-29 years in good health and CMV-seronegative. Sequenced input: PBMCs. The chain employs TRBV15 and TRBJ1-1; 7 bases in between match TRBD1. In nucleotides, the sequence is TGTGCCACCAGCAGATCCGGGACAGAAAACACTGAAGCTTTCTTT. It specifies CATSRSGTENTEAFF. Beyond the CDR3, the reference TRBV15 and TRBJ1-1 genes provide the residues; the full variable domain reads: DAMVIQNPRYQVTQFGKPVTLSCSQTLNHNVMYWYQQKSSQAPKLLFHYYDKDFNNEADTPDNFQSRRPNTSFCFLDIRSPGLGDTAMYLCATSRSGTENTEAFFGQGTRLTVV.